This T cell receptor beta chain is from a study of regulatory T cells in long-lasting Graves disease (dated by TCRdb to about 2021). A note on the overall study: Persistent Graves' disease was defined as antithyroid drug treatment for over 5 years with persistently positive TSH receptor autoantibodies. Peripheral blood TCR sequencing and RNA sequencing compared persistent Graves' disease patients with newly diagnosed Graves' disease patients. The study was conducted in China and was registered as a clinical trial. A total of roughly 33 samples underwent TCR sequencing: some 13 from persistent and around 20 from newly diagnosed Graves' disease patients. Antithyroid drugs had been taken for approximately ten years on average by persistent Graves' disease patients in the clinical cohort. What the study reported, not specific to this receptor: The small sample size was acknowledged by the authors as a limitation that may reduce accuracy. Patients with persistent disease shared more public clonotypes (under 3,000) than newly diagnosed patients did (more than 900). The study examined only peripheral blood because the primary lesion, thyroid tissue, could not be accessed. TRBV28, TRBJ1-2 and TRBJ2-5 were preferentially used in persistent disease, while TRBV20-1 and TRBJ2-1 were favored in newly diagnosed disease. Sequencing and analysis were restricted to the TCR beta chain. Lower TCR Shannon entropy and fewer highly expanded clones were observed in persistent Graves' disease patients than in newly diagnosed patients, which suggested clonal expansion.

CDR1 and CDR2, per the germline V gene, are MNHNS and SASEGT. The CDR3 sequence holds 16 residues, the cysteine and phenylalanine included. Only the CDR3 region is kept as DNA, spanning 48 bases read in frame from base 1. The junction carries 17 bases between V and J, which are trimmed by 6 bases and 0 bases respectively. The table lists this clonotype with many counts. Its antigen remains unidentified. Per-nucleotide qualities are absent, and no much larger clonotype sits a single base away. The time point label on this specimen signifies: persistent/refractory GD, antithyroid drugs over 5 years with positive TRAb. For both TCR sequencing and RNA sequencing, RNA was extracted from PBMCs using TRIzol. Graves' disease was diagnosed according to American Thyroid Association guidelines. Patients were recruited from an endocrinology department in Xi'an, China. Each patient gave 8.5 to 9.5 milliliters of peripheral blood, collected in an EDTA anticoagulant tube. Ficoll Paque Plus density gradient separation was used to isolate PBMCs, and no additional T cell sorting was done. RNA quality was checked with an Agilent 2100 Bioanalyzer and agarose gel, and concentration with a NanoDrop 2000.

Libraries were made using multiplex PCR. Sequencing relied on an Illumina HiSeq 4000. To build TCR beta libraries, CDR3 regions were amplified by Arm-PCR using iRepertoire HTBI primers. Before sequencing, the PCR products underwent gel purification. From the authors' description of their analysis: Across samples, 60 to 75 TRBV and 13 to 15 TRBJ segments were identified and used for gene usage analysis of CDR3 amino acid clonotypes. Filtered high-quality paired reads were merged into contigs using COPE and FqMerger. BLAST was used to align contigs to IMGT TRBV, TRBD and TRBJ reference genes, and CDR3 was defined according to IMGT. Highly expanded clones were defined as clonotypes with a frequency above 0.1%. Repertoire diversity was measured by Shannon entropy, and V-J evenness by the Gini coefficient. A clonotype found in more than one individual was treated as public. TCRdb reprocessed the public reads (quality trimming at Q25 with fastp, clone calling with MiXCR) and kept in-frame beta chains. Each CDR3 protein gets just one entry, which takes the most common genes and DNA from the rows behind it. TCRdb's processing, not the authors', yielded these V and J calls. This sample gives 450,000 or so distinct CDR3 sequences in total; under 25% of them show up just once. The ten largest account for approximately 14% of the sample.

Sample: peripheral blood mononuclear cells (PBMCs), taken when the disease was refractory, from a patient treated with antithyroid drugs. The chain uses TRBV6-1 and TRBJ1-1, and possibly TRBD1, on 5 matching bases. This TCR was sampled from a female donor with Graves disease. The CDR3 has the sequence CASSPLSRALNTEAFF. At the DNA level, the sequence is TGTGCCAGCAGCCCTCTCAGCAGGGCCCTGAACACTGAAGCTTTCTTT.